This TCR beta chain was identified during a study of a mutant IDH1 vaccine in newly diagnosed glioma. TCRdb's copy holds only in-frame clones and misses some; the assay was immunoSEQ multiplex PCR. The data hold around 41,000 clones, with 78% observed a single time. The sample's time point: week 23, last vaccination. The study gave 300 ug of mutant IDH1 20-mer peptide per vaccine dose, with topical imiquimod. Concerning this clone itself: The antigen is unknown.

The receptor comes from a woman between 40 and 55 years old with glioma. Some clones in this sample may be carry-over from other donors' samples. Sequenced here: PBMCs, sampled from a glioma patient whose treatment included an IDH1 peptide vaccine.

The CDR3 DNA reads TGTGCCAGCTCATCGGGGTACAGCACAGATACGCAGTATTTT. Translated, it gives CASSSGYSTDTQYF. V and J are TRBV18 and TRBJ2-3, with D possibly matching TRBD2 (5 bases). Trimming pared 5 bases from V and 0 bases from J, leaving 9 bases between. The CDR3 consists of 14 residues. Germline V CDR1 and CDR2: KGHSH, LQKENI.